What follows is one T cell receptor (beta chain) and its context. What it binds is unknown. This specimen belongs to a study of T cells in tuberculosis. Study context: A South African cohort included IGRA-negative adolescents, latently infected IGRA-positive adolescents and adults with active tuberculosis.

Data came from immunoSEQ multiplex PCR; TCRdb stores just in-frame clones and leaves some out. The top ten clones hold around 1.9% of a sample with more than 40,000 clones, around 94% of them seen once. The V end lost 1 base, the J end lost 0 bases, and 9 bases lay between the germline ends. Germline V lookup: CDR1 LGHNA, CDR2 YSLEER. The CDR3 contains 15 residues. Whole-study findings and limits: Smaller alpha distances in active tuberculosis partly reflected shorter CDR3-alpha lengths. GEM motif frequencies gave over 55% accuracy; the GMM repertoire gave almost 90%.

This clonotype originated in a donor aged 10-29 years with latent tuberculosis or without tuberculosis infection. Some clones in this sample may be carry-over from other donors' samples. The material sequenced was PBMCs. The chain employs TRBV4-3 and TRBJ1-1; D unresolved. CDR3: CASSQGDLVNTEAFF. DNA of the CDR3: TGCGCCAGCAGCCAAGGCGATCTGGTGAACACTGAAGCTTTCTTT.